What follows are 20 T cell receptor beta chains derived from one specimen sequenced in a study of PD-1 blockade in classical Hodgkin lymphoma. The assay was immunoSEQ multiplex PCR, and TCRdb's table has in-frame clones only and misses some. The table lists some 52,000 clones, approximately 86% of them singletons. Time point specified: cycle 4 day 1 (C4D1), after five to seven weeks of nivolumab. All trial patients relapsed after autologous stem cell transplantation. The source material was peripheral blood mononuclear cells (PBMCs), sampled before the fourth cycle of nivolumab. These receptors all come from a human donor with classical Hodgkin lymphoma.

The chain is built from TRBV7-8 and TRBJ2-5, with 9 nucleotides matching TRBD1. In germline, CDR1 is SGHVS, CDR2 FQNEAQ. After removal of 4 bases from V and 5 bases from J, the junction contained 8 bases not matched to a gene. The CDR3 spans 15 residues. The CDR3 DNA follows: TGTGCCAGCAGCTCCCCGACAGGGGGAGTCGAGACCCAGTACTTC. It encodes CASSSPTGGVETQYF.

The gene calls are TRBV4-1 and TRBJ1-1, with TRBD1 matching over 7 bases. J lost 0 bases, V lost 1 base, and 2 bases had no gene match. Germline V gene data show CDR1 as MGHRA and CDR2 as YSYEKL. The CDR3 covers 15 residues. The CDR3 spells CASSQGQGLNTEAFF. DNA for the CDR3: TGCGCCAGCAGCCAAGGACAGGGTTTGAACACTGAAGCTTTCTTT.

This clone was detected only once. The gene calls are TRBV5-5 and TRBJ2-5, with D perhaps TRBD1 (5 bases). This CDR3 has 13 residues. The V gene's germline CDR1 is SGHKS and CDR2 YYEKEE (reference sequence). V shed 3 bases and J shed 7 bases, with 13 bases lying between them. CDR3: CASSSQGIRTQYF. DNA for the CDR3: TGTGCCAGCAGCTCTCAGGGAATAAGGACCCAGTACTTC.

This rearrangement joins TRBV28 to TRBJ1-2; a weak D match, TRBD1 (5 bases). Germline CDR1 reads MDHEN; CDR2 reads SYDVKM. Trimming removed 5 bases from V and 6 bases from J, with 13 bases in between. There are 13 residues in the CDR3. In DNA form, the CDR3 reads TGTGCCAGCAGTCCCCCTAGGGGACATGGCTACACCTTC. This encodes CASSPPRGHGYTF.

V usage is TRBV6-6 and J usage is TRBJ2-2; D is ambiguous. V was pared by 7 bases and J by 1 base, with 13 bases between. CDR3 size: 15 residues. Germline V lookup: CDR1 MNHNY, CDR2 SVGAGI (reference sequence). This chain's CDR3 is CASIVGTMNTGELFF. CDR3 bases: TGTGCCAGCATAGTCGGAACAATGAACACCGGGGAGCTGTTTTTT.

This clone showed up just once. The CDR3 reads CASSATQETQYF. The CDR3 nucleotides read TGTGCCAGCAGCGCCACACAAGAGACCCAGTACTTC. The chain recombines TRBV2 with TRBJ2-5; the D is unclear. The V gene's germline CDR1 is SNHLY and CDR2 FYNNEI. Deletions cut 6 bases from V and 2 bases from J, with 7 bases between. This CDR3 has 12 amino acids.

The chain's CDR3 is CASSLEQGPYEQYF. The CDR3, as DNA: TGTGCCAGCAGCTTGGAACAGGGCCCCTACGAGCAGTACTTC. This chain joins TRBV11-1 and TRBJ2-7, with D possibly being TRBD1 (6 bases). The germline gives CDR1 SGHAT, CDR2 FQDESV (reference sequence). The length of the CDR3 is 14 residues. Trimming took off 3 bases at V and 2 bases at J, with 11 bases between the two ends. Full variable domain (rest looked up from reference TRBV11-1 and TRBJ2-7): EAEVAQSPRYKITEKSQAVAFWCDPISGHATLYWYRQILGQGPELLVQFQDESVVDDSQLPKDRFSAERLKGVDSTLKIQPAELGDSAMYLCASSLEQGPYEQYFGPGTRLTVT.

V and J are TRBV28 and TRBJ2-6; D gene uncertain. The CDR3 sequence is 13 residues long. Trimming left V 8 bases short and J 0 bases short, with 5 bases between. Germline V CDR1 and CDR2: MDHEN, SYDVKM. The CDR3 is CASEISGANVLTF. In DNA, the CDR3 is TGTGCCAGCGAAATCTCTGGGGCCAACGTCCTGACTTTC.

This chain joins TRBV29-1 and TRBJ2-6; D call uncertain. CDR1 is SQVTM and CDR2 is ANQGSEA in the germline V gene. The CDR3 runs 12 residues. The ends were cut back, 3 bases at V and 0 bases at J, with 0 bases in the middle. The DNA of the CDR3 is TGCAGCGTTGACTCTGGGGCCAACGTCCTGACTTTC. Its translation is CSVDSGANVLTF.

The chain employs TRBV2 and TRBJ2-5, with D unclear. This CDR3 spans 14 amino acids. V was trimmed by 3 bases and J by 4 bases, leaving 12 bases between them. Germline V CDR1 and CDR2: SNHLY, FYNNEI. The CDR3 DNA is TGTGCCAGCAGTGAGAGCAGCGTGGGAGAGACCCAGTACTTC. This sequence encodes CASSESSVGETQYF.

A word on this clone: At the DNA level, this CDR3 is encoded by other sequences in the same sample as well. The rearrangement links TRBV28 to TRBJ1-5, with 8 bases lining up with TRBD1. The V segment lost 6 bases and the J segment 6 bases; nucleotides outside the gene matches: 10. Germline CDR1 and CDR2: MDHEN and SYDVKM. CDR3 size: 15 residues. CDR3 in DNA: TGTGCCAGCAGCCTCGGACAGGGCTTCCGTCAGCCCCAGCATTTT. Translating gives CASSLGQGFRQPQHF.

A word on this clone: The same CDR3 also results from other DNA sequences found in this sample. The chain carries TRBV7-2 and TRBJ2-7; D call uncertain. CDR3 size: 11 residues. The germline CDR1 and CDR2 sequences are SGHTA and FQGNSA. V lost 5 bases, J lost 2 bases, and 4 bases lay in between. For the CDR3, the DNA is TGTGCCAGCAGCCTTACCTACGAGCAGTACTTC. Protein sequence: CASSLTYEQYF.

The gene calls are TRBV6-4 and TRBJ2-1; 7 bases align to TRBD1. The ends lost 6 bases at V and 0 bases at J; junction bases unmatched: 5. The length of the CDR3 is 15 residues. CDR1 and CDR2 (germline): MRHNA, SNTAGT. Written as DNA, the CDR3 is TGTGCCAGCAGCCTCGACAGGGCCTCCTACAATGAGCAGTTCTTC. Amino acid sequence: CASSLDRASYNEQFF.

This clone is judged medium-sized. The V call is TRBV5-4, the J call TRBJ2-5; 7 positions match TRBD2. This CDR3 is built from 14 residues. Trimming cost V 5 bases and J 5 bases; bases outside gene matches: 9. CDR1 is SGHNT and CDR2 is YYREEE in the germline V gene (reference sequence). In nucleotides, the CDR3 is TGTGCCAGCAGGGGATGGGGGGGTTTGGAGACCCAGTACTTC. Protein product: CASRGWGGLETQYF.

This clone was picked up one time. The CDR3 reads CATKTGSYEQYF. Here the CDR3 DNA reads TGTGCCACTAAGACAGGGTCATACGAGCAGTACTTC. The rearrangement joins TRBV27 to TRBJ2-7; 7 nucleotides match TRBD1. Unmatched junction bases numbered 7, after V lost 10 bases and J lost 4 bases. This CDR3 has 12 amino acids. CDR1 is MNHEY and CDR2 is SMNVEV in the germline V gene (reference sequence).

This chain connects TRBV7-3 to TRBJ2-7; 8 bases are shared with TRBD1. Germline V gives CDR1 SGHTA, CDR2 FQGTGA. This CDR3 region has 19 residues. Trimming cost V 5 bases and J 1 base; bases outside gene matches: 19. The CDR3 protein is CASSPSPPGRGPGSYEQYF. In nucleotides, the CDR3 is TGTGCCAGCAGCCCATCCCCCCCGGGCAGGGGGCCCGGGTCCTACGAGCAGTACTTC.

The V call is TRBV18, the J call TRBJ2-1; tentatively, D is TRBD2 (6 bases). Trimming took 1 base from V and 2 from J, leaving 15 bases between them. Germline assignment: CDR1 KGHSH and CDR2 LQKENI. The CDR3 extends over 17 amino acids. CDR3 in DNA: TGTGCCAGCTCACCACGGCAACTGGAGGGGACCTACAATGAGCAGTTCTTC. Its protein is CASSPRQLEGTYNEQFF.

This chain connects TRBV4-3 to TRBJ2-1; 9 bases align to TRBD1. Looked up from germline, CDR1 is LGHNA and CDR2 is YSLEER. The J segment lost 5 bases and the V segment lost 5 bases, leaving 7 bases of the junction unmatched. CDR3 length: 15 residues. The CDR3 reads CASSIGTGRDNEQFF. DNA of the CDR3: TGCGCCAGCAGCATCGGGACAGGGAGGGACAATGAGCAGTTCTTC.

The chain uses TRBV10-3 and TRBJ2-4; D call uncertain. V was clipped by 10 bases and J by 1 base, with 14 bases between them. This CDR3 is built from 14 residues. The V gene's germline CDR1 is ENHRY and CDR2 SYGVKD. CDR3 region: CATSLDGAKNIQYF. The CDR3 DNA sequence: TGTGCCACCTCTCTCGATGGGGCCAAAAACATTCAGTACTTC.

In nucleotides, the CDR3 is TGTGCCAGTAGTATACTACAGGGTGAGAAGGCTTTCTTT. Translation: CASSILQGEKAFF. The chain carries TRBV19 and TRBJ1-1, with a weak D call TRBD1 (6 bases). Germline V CDR1 and CDR2: LNHDA, SQIVND (reference sequence). The CDR3 covers 13 residues. Trimming cost V 2 bases and J 11 bases, with 15 bases left between them.